The 27 T cell receptor beta chains below all came from one sample that was sequenced in a study of response to subunit inactivated influenza vaccine. TCRdb re-derived calls from the RT-PCR reads in MiXCR, one entry per CDR3 protein. Of roughly 500,000 distinct CDR3 sequences listed, more than 15% are singletons. This sample comprised CD4+ T cells sorted from PBMCs, obtained around 25 months after vaccination. These receptors all stem from a man between 50 and 70 years old who received an inactivated influenza vaccine.

This clonotype appeared a few times. J is TRBJ2-3 and V is TRBV10-3; 7 positions match TRBD2. CDR3 length: 14 residues. Germline CDR1 is ENHRY and CDR2 is SYGVKD. With V trimmed by 7 bases and J by 1 base, 5 bases remained unmatched. The CDR3 coding sequence is TGTGCCATCACGCCACGGGGGGGCACAGATACGCAGTATTTT. This translates into CAITPRGGTDTQYF.

J is TRBJ2-1 and V is TRBV7-2; TRBD1 aligns across 8 bases. In germline, CDR1 is SGHTA, CDR2 FQGNSA. Losses at the gene ends were 5 bases for V and 2 bases for J; bases not matched to a gene: 8. This CDR3 contains 16 residues. The CDR3 coding sequence is TGTGCCAGCAGCCGGTCAGGGGGCGGACCCTACAATGAGCAGTTCTTC. It translates to CASSRSGGGPYNEQFF.

This clonotype was seen ten or more times. This rearrangement joins TRBV7-9 to TRBJ2-1; TRBD2 matches 12 bases. The ends lost 4 bases at V and 6 bases at J; junction bases unmatched: 1. CDR1 and CDR2 from the germline V gene are SEHNR and FQNEAQ (reference sequence). The CDR3 has 14 amino acids. CDR3 in DNA: TGTGCCAGCAGCTCTAGCGGGAGGGGCAATGAGCAGTTCTTC. Its protein product is CASSSSGRGNEQFF.

The gene calls are TRBV20-1 and TRBJ1-1; D gene unclear. Germline CDR1 reads DFQATT; CDR2 reads SNEGSKA (reference sequence). The CDR3 covers 15 residues. Deletions cut 0 bases from V and 6 bases from J, with 17 bases between. The CDR3 is CSARDLAGRGPEAFF. The CDR3 bases are TGCAGTGCTAGAGATCTGGCAGGCAGAGGACCTGAAGCTTTCTTT.

This clonotype was counted between two and nine times. The chain combines TRBV4-3 with TRBJ2-1; TRBD2 might be the D (6 bases). Trimming removed 1 base at V and 9 bases at J, with 13 bases between. CDR3 length equals 14 residues. Per the germline V gene, CDR1 is LGHNA and CDR2 is YSLEER. The CDR3 region is CASSQVSLAGEQFF. The CDR3 DNA reads as TGCGCCAGCAGCCAAGTTTCACTAGCTGGTGAGCAGTTCTTC.

V usage is TRBV5-6 and J usage is TRBJ2-1; no clear D. The CDR3 consists of 11 residues. Trimming removed 3 bases from V and 8 bases from J, with 6 bases in between. Germline loops: CDR1 SGHDT, CDR2 YYEEEE. CDR3 coding DNA: TGTGCCAGCAGCTCCGCGTATGAGCAGTTCTTC. Its translation is CASSSAYEQFF.

The chain joins TRBV2 to TRBJ2-3; the match to TRBD2 covers 9 bases. This CDR3 region has 14 residues. J was trimmed by 4 bases and V by 5 bases; bases with no gene match: 4. CDR1 and CDR2 from the germline V gene are SNHLY and FYNNEI. The DNA of the CDR3 is TGTGCCAGCAGTATGGCGGGAGGGCCAGATACGCAGTATTTT. It translates to CASSMAGGPDTQYF.

V usage is TRBV29-1 and J usage is TRBJ1-2, with D unclear. Per the germline V gene, CDR1 is SQVTM and CDR2 is ANQGSEA. Between the trimmed V and J ends, which lost 1 base and 7 bases, there was a span of 10 bases. The CDR3 totals 12 residues. CDR3 in DNA: TGCAGCGTTGAAGCTACGAAGGCTGGCTACACCTTC. Translated, it gives CSVEATKAGYTF.

This clonotype has just a few counts. The chain is built from TRBV6-2 or TRBV6-3 and TRBJ1-1; no reliable D call. The CDR3 consists of 15 residues. The V gene lost 4 bases and the J gene lost 3 bases, with 15 bases spanning the gap. Germline V gene data show CDR1 as MNHEY and CDR2 as SVGEGT. In nucleotides, the CDR3 is TGTGCCAGCAGTTTAGGGCCCAGGTCGGACACTGAAGCTTTCTTT. This encodes CASSLGPRSDTEAFF.

Notes on this clonotype: At one of its ends the junction is not consistent with the germline gene, which may arise from a read error. The chain joins TRBV19 to TRBJ1-4; D ambiguous. In germline, CDR1 is LNHDA, CDR2 SQIVND (reference sequence). The CDR3 is 9 residues long. The CDR3 DNA follows: TGTGCCAGTAGTATACAACGGCCTTTT. It is translated as CASSIQRPF.

The rearrangement joins TRBV20-1 to TRBJ2-3; D perhaps matches TRBD2 (6 bases). V was trimmed by 1 base and J by 2 bases, leaving 10 bases between them. The CDR3 is 14 residues long. CDR1 and CDR2 from the germline V gene are DFQATT and SNEGSKA (reference sequence). The CDR3, as DNA: TGCAGTGCTAGAGGTGCGGGGTTCACAGATACGCAGTATTTT. Residues: CSARGAGFTDTQYF.

The table lists this clonotype with a few counts. The chain has TRBV20-1 and TRBJ2-7; 7 bases align to TRBD2. The germline V gene encodes CDR1 DFQATT and CDR2 SNEGSKA (reference sequence). Germline trimming cut 7 bases from V and 2 bases from J; bases unmatched to any gene: 8. The CDR3 covers 13 residues. CDR3 in DNA: TGCAGTGGTAGCGGGCCGGTTACCTACGAGCAGTACTTC. Protein sequence: CSGSGPVTYEQYF.

This clonotype was recorded at least ten times. The chain couples TRBV30 to TRBJ1-1; D might be TRBD1 (6 bases). The CDR3 runs to 14 residues. Germline V CDR1 and CDR2: GTSNPN, SVGIG (reference sequence). The ends were cut back, 3 bases at V and 4 bases at J, with 15 bases in the middle. CDR3 in DNA: TGTGCCTGGAGCGACAGGACTCGGGCCACTGAAGCTTTCTTT. Protein product: CAWSDRTRATEAFF.

This clonotype was seen a handful of times. This could be a read error, since a much larger clone is one nucleotide away. V usage is TRBV4-3 and J usage is TRBJ1-1; D unclear. The CDR3 is 13 residues long. Germline V lookup: CDR1 LGHNA, CDR2 YSLEER. V lost 1 base and J 1 base, leaving 4 bases between the germline ends. The CDR3 bases are TGCGCCAGCAGCCAAGCTAGGAACACTGAAGCTTTCTTT. Its translation is CASSQARNTEAFF.

This clonotype was detected ten times or more. This chain uses TRBV7-9 with TRBJ2-2; 8 positions agree with TRBD2. Unmatched junction bases numbered 8, after V lost 5 bases and J lost 6 bases. Germline CDR1 is SEHNR and CDR2 is FQNEAQ (reference sequence). CDR3 length equals 15 residues. CDR3 in DNA: TGTGCCAGCAGCGAACAACGCGGGAGGTCCGGGGAGCTGTTTTTT. Translating it yields CASSEQRGRSGELFF.

The chain carries TRBV28 and TRBJ1-2; D is undetermined. Per the germline V gene, CDR1 is MDHEN and CDR2 is SYDVKM. The CDR3 length is 13 residues. V was trimmed by 6 bases and J by 4 bases, leaving 12 bases between them. CDR3 nucleotide sequence: TGTGCCAGCAGAAGTTCCCGGTCCTATGGCTACACCTTC. It specifies CASRSSRSYGYTF.

The V and J genes are TRBV10-3 and TRBJ2-2, with D possibly being TRBD1 or TRBD2 (5 bases each). The germline CDR1 and CDR2 sequences are ENHRY and SYGVKD. This CDR3 is built from 13 residues. With 6 bases removed from V and 6 bases from J, the gap between germline ends came to 11 bases. CDR3 DNA sequence: TGTGCCATCAGCATACGGGGACCCGGGGAGCTGTTTTTT. It specifies CAISIRGPGELFF.

The chain has TRBV4-3 and TRBJ1-4; no clear D gene. V was pared by 3 bases and J by 7 bases, with 18 bases between. The CDR3 runs to 16 residues. Per the germline V gene, CDR1 is LGHNA and CDR2 is YSLEER. Written as DNA, the CDR3 is TGCGCCAGCAGCCATACCCCTGCGAAAGGGAGTGAAAAACTGTTTTTT. This codes for CASSHTPAKGSEKLFF.

This clonotype was observed a handful of times. The chain has TRBV5-1 and TRBJ1-1; 9 bases fit TRBD1. Germline lookup yields CDR1 SGHRS and CDR2 YFSETQ. Unmatched junction bases numbered 8, after V lost 5 bases and J lost 6 bases. The CDR3 spans 14 residues. The CDR3 DNA is TGCGCCAGCAGATCACAGGGGGCTAGGGCTGAAGCTTTCTTT. Its protein product is CASRSQGARAEAFF.

The V call is TRBV7-3, the J call TRBJ2-6; D gene ambiguous. There are 16 residues in the CDR3. Per germline, CDR1 SGHTA and CDR2 FQGTGA. Trimming cost V 0 bases and J 2 bases, with 8 bases left between them. The CDR3 loop reads CASSLTGNPGANVLTF. Written as DNA, the CDR3 is TGTGCCAGCAGCTTAACAGGGAACCCTGGGGCCAACGTCCTGACTTTC.

DNA of the CDR3: TGTGCCAGCAGTTACAGTTTAATGGTTGAGCAGTTCTTC. The encoded protein is CASSYSLMVEQFF. This sequence joins TRBV6-6 and TRBJ2-1; no firm D call. Germline loops: CDR1 MNHNY, CDR2 SVGAGI (reference sequence). Trimming pared 2 bases from V and 9 bases from J, leaving 11 bases between. CDR3 length: 13 residues.

This clonotype was seen only a few times. V is TRBV20-1 and J is TRBJ2-1, with TRBD2 matching over 8 bases. The CDR3 is 17 residues long. The V gene's germline CDR1 is DFQATT and CDR2 SNEGSKA (reference sequence). V lost 5 bases, J lost 0 bases, and 12 bases stayed unmatched. Here the CDR3 DNA reads TGCAGTGCTCCTATGATATTAGCGGGGCGCTCCTACAATGAGCAGTTCTTC. Its translation is CSAPMILAGRSYNEQFF.

V usage is TRBV24-1 and J usage is TRBJ2-7, with 11 bases matching TRBD1. The CDR3 covers 13 residues. Germline V gene lookup returns CDR1 KGHDR and CDR2 SFDVKD. J gave up 6 bases and V 10 bases, and 7 bases lay outside the gene matches. The CDR3 region has the DNA TGTGCCACAGAAACGGGACAGGGGGGCGAGCAGTACTTC. This codes for CATETGQGGEQYF.

V is TRBV29-1 and J is TRBJ2-1; the match to TRBD2 covers 10 bases. The CDR3 covers 17 residues. Germline V gives CDR1 SQVTM, CDR2 ANQGSEA. V dropped 2 bases and J dropped 2; count of bases not matched to a gene: 9. CDR3 coding DNA: TGCAGCGTTGAATTGGGGCTAGCGGGAGTACCCTACAATGAGCAGTTCTTC. Protein sequence: CSVELGLAGVPYNEQFF.

The chain employs TRBV5-1 and TRBJ2-3; perhaps TRBD1 as D (5 bases). Per the germline V gene, CDR1 is SGHRS and CDR2 is YFSETQ. The germline V and J ends were trimmed by 4 bases and 3 bases, with 15 bases remaining between them. CDR3 length: 15 residues. The CDR3 DNA reads as TGCGCCAGCAGCCCAACAGGAGTTTGGACAGATACGCAGTATTTT. It is translated as CASSPTGVWTDTQYF.

This sequence joins TRBV9 and TRBJ1-1; 7 nucleotides match TRBD1. After removal of 1 base from V and 5 bases from J, the junction contained 5 bases not matched to a gene. CDR1 and CDR2 (germline): SGDLS, YYNGEE. The CDR3 runs to 14 residues. CDR3 in DNA: TGTGCCAGCAGCGTAACCAGGGGGGAGACTGAAGCTTTCTTT. This sequence encodes CASSVTRGETEAFF.

The genes are TRBV14 and TRBJ2-3, with a tentative D call TRBD1 (6 bases). The CDR3 contains 15 residues. Trimming stripped 4 bases from V and 1 base from J, with 12 bases between. Germline V lookup: CDR1 SGHDN, CDR2 FVKESK. CDR3 loop: CASSPRPGGTDTQYF. The CDR3 nucleotides read TGTGCCAGCAGCCCTCGTCCAGGGGGCACAGATACGCAGTATTTT.